Listed here are 7 T cell receptor beta chains from one sample, sequenced in a study of regulatory T cells in long-lasting Graves disease. Researchers made TCR beta libraries by using iRepertoire HTBI primers and running Arm-PCR on CDR3 regions. From the multiplex PCR reads, TCRdb called clonotypes with MiXCR, one entry per CDR3 protein. Of 500,000 to 700,000 distinct CDR3 sequences in the sample, around 30% are singletons; the top ten hold 40% to 50%. Regarding time point: persistent/refractory GD, antithyroid drugs over 5 years with positive TRAb. After RNA was extracted from PBMCs, the TCR library was made from it. The sequences come from peripheral blood mononuclear cells (PBMCs), collected when the disease was refractory, from a patient treated with antithyroid drugs. The receptors shown here come from a female donor with Graves disease.

This rearrangement joins TRBV4-1 to TRBJ1-1; D gene uncertain. This CDR3 has 14 residues. Trimming cost V 2 bases and J 7 bases, with 14 bases left between them. Germline loops: CDR1 MGHRA, CDR2 YSYEKL. CDR3 sequence reads: CASSQQTGGIEAFF. In DNA, the CDR3 is TGCGCCAGCAGCCAACAGACGGGAGGGATTGAAGCTTTCTTT.

The chain uses TRBV30 and TRBJ2-7; D is tentatively TRBD1 or TRBD2 (5 bases each). This CDR3 is built from 12 residues. V lost 6 bases and J 3 bases, leaving 12 bases between the germline ends. Germline V lookup: CDR1 GTSNPN, CDR2 SVGIG (reference sequence). The CDR3 region has the DNA TGTGCCTGTCCGGGACGGAACTACGAGCAGTACTTC. It codes for CACPGRNYEQYF.

The count of this clonotype is one. The J gene is TRBJ1-2, the V gene TRBV14; no reliable D call. Germline values: CDR1 SGHDN, CDR2 FVKESK. The CDR3 has 16 residues. Trimming pared 2 bases from V and 7 bases from J, leaving 20 bases between. For the CDR3, the DNA is TGTGCCAGCAGCCAAAGTTTGCAAGGGAGTGCTGGTGGCTACACCTTC. The encoded protein is CASSQSLQGSAGGYTF.

The table lists this clonotype with a few counts. J is TRBJ1-2 and V is TRBV3-1; TRBD1 aligns across 7 bases. This CDR3 has 14 amino acids. Trimming cost V 3 bases and J 7 bases; bases outside gene matches: 8. In germline, CDR1 is LGHDT, CDR2 YNNKEL (reference sequence). The CDR3 DNA follows: TGTGCCAGCAGCCATCGGGACAGTAGGGCTGGCTACACCTTC. Protein: CASSHRDSRAGYTF.

The V call is TRBV6-1, the J call TRBJ1-3, with no clear D. This CDR3 is built from 12 residues. The V end was cut by 7 bases, the J end by 6 bases, with 10 bases between. Germline lookup yields CDR1 MNHNS and CDR2 SASEGT. CDR3 DNA sequence: TGTGCCAGCAACCCCAGCGCAAACACCATATATTTT. Residues: CASNPSANTIYF.

This clonotype was recorded at least ten times. This chain connects TRBV28 to TRBJ1-5; D gene uncertain. The CDR3 totals 11 residues. The V end lost 6 bases, the J end lost 11 bases, and 11 bases lay between the germline ends. CDR1 MDHEN and CDR2 SYDVKM come from the germline V gene. In nucleotides, the CDR3 is TGTGCCAGCAGCCAGAGATCAGCCCAGCATTTT. This gives the protein CASSQRSAQHF.

This rearrangement joins TRBV12-3 or TRBV12-4 to TRBJ1-6; TRBD1 is a possible D gene (6 bases). The ends were cut back, 5 bases at V and 8 bases at J, with 10 bases in the middle. The CDR3 has 13 residues. This CDR3 is CASSGGAYSPLHF. CDR3 DNA: TGTGCCAGCAGTGGGGGGGCCTATTCACCCCTCCACTTT.